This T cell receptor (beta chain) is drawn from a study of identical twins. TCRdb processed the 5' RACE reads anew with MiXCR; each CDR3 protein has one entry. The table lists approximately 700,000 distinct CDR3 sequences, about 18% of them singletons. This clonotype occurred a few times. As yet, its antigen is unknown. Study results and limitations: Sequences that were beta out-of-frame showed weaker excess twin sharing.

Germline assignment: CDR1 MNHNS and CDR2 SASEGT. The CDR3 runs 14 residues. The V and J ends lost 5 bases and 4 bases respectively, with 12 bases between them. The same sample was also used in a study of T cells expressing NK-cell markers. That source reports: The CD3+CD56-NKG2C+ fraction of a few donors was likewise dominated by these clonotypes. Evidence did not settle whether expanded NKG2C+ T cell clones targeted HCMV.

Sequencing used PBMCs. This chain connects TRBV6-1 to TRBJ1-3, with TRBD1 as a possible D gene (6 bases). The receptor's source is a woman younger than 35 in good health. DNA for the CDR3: TGTGCCAGCAGTAAGGCAGGGACAGGAAACACCATATATTTT. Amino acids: CASSKAGTGNTIYF.